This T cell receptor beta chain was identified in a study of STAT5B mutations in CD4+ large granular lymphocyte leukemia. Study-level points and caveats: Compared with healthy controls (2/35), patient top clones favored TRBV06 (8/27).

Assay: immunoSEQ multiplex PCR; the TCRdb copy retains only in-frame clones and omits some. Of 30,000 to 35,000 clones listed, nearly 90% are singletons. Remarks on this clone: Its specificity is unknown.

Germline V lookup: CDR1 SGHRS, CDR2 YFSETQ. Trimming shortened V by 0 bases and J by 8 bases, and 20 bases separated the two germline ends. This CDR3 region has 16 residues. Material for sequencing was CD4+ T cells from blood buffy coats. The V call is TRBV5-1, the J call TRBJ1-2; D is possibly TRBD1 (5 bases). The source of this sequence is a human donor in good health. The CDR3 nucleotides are TGCGCCAGCAGCTTGGGGGAGACAGCACCCCAGGGAGGCTACACCTTC. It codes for CASSLGETAPQGGYTF.